This T cell receptor (beta chain) was sequenced for a study of T cells in Graves' hyperthyroidism and ophthalmopathy. Researchers amplified the TCR beta CDR3 regions from RNA transcripts. Primed by the HTBI set, a first-round RT-PCR was run on the TCR CDR3. TCRdb itself ran the multiplex PCR reads through MiXCR, one entry per CDR3 protein. The repertoire has hundreds of thousands of distinct CDR3 sequences, roughly 37% of them found once; the top ten carry approximately 10%. Study-wide points: Expanded thyroid clonotypes (above 0.001) were mostly also found in blood. In the analysis, a 13 V-J model separated ophthalmopathy from stable hyperthyroidism.

This CDR3 is built from 14 residues. Per the germline V gene, CDR1 is SGHTA and CDR2 is FQGNSA. V was pared by 2 bases and J by 5 bases, with 12 bases between. This clonotype has only a few counts. The antigen is not known. Aged 18 to 65, the patients had hyperthyroidism that was newly diagnosed and had lasted under 2 months. Diagnoses used clinical symptoms, serum thyroxine and TRAb, thyroid ultrasound and orbital computed tomography. The chain uses TRBV7-2 and TRBJ1-1, with a possible D match to TRBD1 (6 bases). The specimen sequenced was blood. This clonotype was obtained from a man aged 18 to 30 with Graves' hyperthyroidism. CDR3 protein: CASSLRQAGTEAFF. The CDR3 bases are TGTGCCAGCAGCTTACGACAGGCCGGGACTGAAGCTTTCTTT.